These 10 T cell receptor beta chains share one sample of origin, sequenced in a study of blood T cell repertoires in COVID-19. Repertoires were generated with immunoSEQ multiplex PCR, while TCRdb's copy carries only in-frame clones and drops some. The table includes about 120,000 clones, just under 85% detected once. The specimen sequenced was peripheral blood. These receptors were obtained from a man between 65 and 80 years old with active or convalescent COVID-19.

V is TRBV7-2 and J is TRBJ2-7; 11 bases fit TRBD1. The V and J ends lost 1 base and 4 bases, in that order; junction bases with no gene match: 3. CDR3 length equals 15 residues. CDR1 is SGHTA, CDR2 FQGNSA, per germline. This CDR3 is CASSLGDRGYYEQYF. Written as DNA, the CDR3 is TGTGCCAGCAGCTTAGGGGACAGGGGGTATTACGAGCAGTACTTC.

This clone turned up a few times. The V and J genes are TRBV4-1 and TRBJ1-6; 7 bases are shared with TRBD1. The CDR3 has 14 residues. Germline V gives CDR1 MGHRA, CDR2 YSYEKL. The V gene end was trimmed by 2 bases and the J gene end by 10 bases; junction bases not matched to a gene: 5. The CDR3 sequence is CASSQPGGQSPLHF. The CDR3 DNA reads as TGCGCCAGCAGCCAACCAGGGGGGCAATCACCCCTCCACTTT.

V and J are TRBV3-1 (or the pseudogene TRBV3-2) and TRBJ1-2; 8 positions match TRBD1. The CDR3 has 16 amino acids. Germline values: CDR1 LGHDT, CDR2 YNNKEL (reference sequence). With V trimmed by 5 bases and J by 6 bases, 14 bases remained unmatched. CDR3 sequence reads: CASSIRTGTGLNGYTF. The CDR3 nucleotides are TGTGCCAGCAGCATAAGAACCGGGACAGGCTTGAATGGCTACACCTTC.

The CDR3 loop is CASSLPPGTGRAGELFF. CDR3 DNA: TGTGCCAGCAGTCTTCCACCCGGGACAGGTCGGGCCGGGGAGCTGTTTTTT. The V gene is TRBV7-2, the J gene TRBJ2-2; TRBD1 aligns across 8 bases. From germline, CDR1 is SGHTA and CDR2 FQGNSA. The ends lost 6 bases at V and 6 bases at J; junction bases unmatched: 15. CDR3 length equals 17 residues.

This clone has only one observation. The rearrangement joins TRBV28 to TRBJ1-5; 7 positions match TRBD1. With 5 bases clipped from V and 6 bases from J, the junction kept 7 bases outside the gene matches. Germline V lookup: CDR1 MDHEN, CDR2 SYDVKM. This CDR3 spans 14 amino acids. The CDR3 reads CASSKRQGSQPQHF. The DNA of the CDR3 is TGTGCCAGCAGTAAAAGACAGGGAAGTCAGCCCCAGCATTTT. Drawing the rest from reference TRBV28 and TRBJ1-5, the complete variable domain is DVKVTQSSRYLVKRTGEKVFLECVQDMDHENMFWYRQDPGLGLRLIYFSYDVKMKEKGDIPEGYSVSREKKERFSLILESASTNQTSMYLCASSKRQGSQPQHFGDGTRLSIL.

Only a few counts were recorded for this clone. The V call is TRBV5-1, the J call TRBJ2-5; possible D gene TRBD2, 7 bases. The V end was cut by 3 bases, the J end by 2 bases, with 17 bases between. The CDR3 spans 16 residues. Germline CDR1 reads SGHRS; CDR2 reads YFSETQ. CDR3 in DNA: TGCGCCAGCAGCTCACAGGGAGGGGGGTTACAAGAGACCCAGTACTTC. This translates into CASSSQGGGLQETQYF.

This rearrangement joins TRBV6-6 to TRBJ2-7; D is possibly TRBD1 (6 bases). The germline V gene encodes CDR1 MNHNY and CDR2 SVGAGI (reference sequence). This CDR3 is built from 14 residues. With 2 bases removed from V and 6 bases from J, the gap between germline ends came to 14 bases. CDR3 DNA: TGTGCCAGCAGTTACCGGGACACCTTCCTCGAGCAGTACTTC. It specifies CASSYRDTFLEQYF.

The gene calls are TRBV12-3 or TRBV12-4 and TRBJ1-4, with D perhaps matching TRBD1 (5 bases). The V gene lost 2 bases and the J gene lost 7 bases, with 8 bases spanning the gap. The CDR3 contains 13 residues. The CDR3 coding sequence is TGTGCCAGCAGTTTAAGGGGTGCTGAAAAACTGTTTTTT. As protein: CASSLRGAEKLFF.

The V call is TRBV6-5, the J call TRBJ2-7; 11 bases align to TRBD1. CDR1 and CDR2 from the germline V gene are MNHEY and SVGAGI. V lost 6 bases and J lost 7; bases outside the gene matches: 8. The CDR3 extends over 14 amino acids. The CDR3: CASSPDRGRWEQYF. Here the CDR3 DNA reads TGTGCCAGCAGCCCGGACAGGGGGCGGTGGGAGCAGTACTTC.

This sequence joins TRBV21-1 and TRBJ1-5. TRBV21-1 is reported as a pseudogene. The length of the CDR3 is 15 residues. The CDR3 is CASSKISGENQPQHF. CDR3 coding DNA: TGTGCCAGCAGCAAAATATCGGGGGAGAATCAGCCCCAGCATTTT.